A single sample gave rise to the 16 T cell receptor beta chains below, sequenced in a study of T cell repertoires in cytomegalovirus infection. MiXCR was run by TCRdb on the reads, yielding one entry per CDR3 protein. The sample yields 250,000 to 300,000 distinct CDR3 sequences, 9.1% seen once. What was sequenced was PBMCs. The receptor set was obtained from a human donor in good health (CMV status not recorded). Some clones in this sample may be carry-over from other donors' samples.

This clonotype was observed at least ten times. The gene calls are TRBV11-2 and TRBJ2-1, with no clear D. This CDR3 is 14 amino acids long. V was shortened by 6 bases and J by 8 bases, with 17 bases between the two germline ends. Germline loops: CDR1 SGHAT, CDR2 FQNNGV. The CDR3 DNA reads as TGTGCCAGCAGTTTGGCCAGCAAGGGTTATGAGCAGTTCTTC. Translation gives CASSLASKGYEQFF.

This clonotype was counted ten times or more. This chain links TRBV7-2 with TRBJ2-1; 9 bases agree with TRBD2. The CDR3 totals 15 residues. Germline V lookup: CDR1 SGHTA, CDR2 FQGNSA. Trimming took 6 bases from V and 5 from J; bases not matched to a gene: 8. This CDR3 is CASRISGGPNNEQFF. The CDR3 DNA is TGTGCCAGCAGAATTAGCGGGGGCCCAAACAATGAGCAGTTCTTC.

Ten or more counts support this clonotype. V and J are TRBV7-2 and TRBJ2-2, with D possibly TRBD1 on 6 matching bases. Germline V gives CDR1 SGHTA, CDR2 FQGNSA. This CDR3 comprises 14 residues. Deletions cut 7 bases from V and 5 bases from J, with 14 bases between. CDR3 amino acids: CASTPQGITGELFF. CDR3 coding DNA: TGTGCCAGCACCCCCCAGGGGATTACCGGGGAGCTGTTTTTT.

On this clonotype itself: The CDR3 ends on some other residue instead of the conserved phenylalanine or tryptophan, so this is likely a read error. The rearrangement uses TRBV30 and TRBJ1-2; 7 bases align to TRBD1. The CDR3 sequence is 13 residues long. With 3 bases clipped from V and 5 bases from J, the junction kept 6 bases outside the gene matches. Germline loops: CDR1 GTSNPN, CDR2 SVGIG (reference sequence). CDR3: CAWRARGRYGYTI. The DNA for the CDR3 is TGTGCCTGGAGGGCCAGGGGGAGATATGGCTACACCATC.

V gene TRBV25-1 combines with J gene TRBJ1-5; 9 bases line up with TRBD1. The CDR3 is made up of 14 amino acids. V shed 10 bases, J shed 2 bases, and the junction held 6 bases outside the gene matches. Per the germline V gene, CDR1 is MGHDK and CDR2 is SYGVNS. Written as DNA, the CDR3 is TGTGCCACCTCACAGGGGGCAGGCAATCAGCCCCAGCATTTT. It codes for CATSQGAGNQPQHF.

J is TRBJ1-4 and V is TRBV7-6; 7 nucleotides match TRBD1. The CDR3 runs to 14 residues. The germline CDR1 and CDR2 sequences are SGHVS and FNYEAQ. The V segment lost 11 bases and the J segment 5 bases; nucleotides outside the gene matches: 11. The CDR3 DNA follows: TGTGCCCCCAGTTGGGACAGCAGGAATGAAAAACTGTTTTTT. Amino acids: CAPSWDSRNEKLFF. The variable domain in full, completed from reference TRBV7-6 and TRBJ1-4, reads GAGVSQSPRYKVTKRGQDVALRCDPISGHVSLYWYRQALGQGPEFLTYFNYEAQQDKSGLPNDRFSAERPEGSISTLTIQRTEQRDSAMYRCAPSWDSRNEKLFFGSGTQLSVL.

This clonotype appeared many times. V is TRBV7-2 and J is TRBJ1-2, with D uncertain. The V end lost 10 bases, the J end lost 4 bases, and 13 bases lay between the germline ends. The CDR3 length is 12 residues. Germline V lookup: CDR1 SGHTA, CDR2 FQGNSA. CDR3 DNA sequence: TGTGCCACAACCGACACCTTCTATGGCTACACCTTC. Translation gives CATTDTFYGYTF.

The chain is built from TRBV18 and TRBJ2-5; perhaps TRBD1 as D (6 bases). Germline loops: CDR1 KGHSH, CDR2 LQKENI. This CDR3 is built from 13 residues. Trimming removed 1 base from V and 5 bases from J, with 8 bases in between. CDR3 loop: CASSPQQGETQYF. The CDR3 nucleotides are TGTGCCAGCTCACCACAGCAGGGGGAGACCCAGTACTTC.

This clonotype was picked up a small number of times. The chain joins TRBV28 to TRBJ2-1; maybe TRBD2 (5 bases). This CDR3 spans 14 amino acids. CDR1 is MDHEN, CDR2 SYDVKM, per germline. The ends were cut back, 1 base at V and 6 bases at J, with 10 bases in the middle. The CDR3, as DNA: TGTGCCAGCAGTTTATCTTACCGGGGCAATGAGCAGTTCTTC. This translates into CASSLSYRGNEQFF.

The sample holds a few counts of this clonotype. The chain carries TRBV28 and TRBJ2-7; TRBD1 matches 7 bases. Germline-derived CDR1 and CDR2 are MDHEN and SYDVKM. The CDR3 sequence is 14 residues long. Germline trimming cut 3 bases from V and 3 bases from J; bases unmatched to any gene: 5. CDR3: CASSLIQGNYEQYF. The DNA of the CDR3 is TGTGCCAGCAGTTTGATACAGGGGAACTACGAGCAGTACTTC.

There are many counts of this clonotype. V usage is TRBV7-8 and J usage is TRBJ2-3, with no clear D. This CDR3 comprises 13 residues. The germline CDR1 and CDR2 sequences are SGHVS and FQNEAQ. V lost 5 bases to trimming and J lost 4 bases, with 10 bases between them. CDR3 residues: CASSKTRPDTQYF. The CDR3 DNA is TGTGCCAGCAGCAAAACCCGGCCAGATACGCAGTATTTT.

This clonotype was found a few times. As DNA, the CDR3 is TGTGCCAGCAGCGATGACAGGGATTCCTACGAGCAGTACTTC. Translating it yields CASSDDRDSYEQYF. The gene calls are TRBV7-9 and TRBJ2-7, with 7 nucleotides matching TRBD1. The CDR3 loop spans 14 amino acids. Germline CDR1 and CDR2: SEHNR and FQNEAQ (reference sequence). Trimming removed 5 bases from V and 1 base from J; junction bases left unmatched: 5. The entire variable domain, with the rest obtained from reference TRBV7-9 and TRBJ2-7, is as follows: DTGVSQNPRHKITKRGQNVTFRCDPISEHNRLYWYRQTLGQGPEFLTYFQNEAQLEKSRLLSDRFSAERPKGSFSTLEIQRTEQGDSAMYLCASSDDRDSYEQYFGPGTRLTVT.

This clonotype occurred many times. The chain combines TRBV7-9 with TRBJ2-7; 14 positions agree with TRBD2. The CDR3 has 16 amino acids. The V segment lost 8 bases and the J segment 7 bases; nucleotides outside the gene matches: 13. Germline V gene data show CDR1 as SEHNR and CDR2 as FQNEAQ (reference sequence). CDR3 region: CASSQGGTSGSSEQYF. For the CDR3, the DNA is TGTGCCAGCTCCCAGGGGGGGACTAGCGGGAGCAGTGAGCAGTACTTC.

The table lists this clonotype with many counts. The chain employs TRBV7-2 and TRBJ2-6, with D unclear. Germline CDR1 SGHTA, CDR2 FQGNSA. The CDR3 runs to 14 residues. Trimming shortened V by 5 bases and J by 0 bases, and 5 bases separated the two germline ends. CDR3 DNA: TGTGCCAGCAGCCTAAACTCTGGGGCCAACGTCCTGACTTTC. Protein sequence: CASSLNSGANVLTF.

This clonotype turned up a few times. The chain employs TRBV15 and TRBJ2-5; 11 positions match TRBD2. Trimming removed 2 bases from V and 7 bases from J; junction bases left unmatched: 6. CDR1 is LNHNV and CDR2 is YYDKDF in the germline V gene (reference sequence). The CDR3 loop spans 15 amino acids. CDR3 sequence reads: CATSRILAGEGTQYF. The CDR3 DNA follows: TGTGCCACCAGCAGAATACTAGCGGGAGAGGGGACCCAGTACTTC.

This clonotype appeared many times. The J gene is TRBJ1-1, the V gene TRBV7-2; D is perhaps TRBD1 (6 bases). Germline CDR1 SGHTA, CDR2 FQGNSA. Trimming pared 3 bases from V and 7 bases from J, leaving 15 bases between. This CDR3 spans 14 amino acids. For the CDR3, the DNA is TGTGCCAGCAGCTTTTGGGGCAGGGGTTATGAAGCTTTCTTT. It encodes CASSFWGRGYEAFF.